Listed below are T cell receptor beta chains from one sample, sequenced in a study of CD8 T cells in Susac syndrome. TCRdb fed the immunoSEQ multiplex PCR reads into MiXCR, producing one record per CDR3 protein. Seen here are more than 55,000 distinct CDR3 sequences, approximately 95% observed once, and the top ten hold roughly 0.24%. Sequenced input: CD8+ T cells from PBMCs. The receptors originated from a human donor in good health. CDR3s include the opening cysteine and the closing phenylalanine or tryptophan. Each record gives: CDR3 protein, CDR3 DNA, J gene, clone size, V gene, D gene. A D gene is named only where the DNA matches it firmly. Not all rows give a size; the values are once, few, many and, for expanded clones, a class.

CASSRGGGGPDTQYF TGTGCCAGCAGCCGAGGGGGAGGGGGGCCAGATACGCAGTATTTT TRBJ2-3 - TRBV7-3 -
CASSRTNEKLFF TGCGCCAGCAGTCGGACCAATGAAAAACTGTTTTTT TRBJ1-4 - TRBV4-1 -
CASSVGEWPNTEAFF TGTGCCAGCAGCGTAGGGGAATGGCCGAACACTGAAGCTTTCTTT TRBJ1-1 - TRBV9 -
CASSSTGTEQYF TGCGCCAGCAGCTCGACAGGGACCGAGCAGTACTTC TRBJ2-7 - TRBV5-1 TRBD1
CATSLTDRPYEQYF TGTGCCACCAGCTTGACAGATCGACCCTACGAGCAGTACTTC TRBJ2-7 once TRBV24-1 -
CASSFSTGPEKLFF TGTGCCAGCAGCTTCTCCACAGGGCCCGAAAAACTGTTTTTT TRBJ1-4 - TRBV11-2 -
CASSSKRDRGADTQYF TGCGCCAGCAGCTCCAAGAGGGACAGGGGAGCAGATACGCAGTATTTT TRBJ2-3 once TRBV5-1 TRBD1
CASSLTRAGGRETQYF TGTGCCAGCAGCTTGACGCGCGCGGGGGGTCGAGAGACCCAGTACTTC TRBJ2-5 - TRBV7-9 TRBD2
CASSLPRDTPSDEQFF TGTGCCAGCAGCTTACCTCGGGACACCCCCAGCGATGAGCAGTTCTTC TRBJ2-1 - TRBV7-9 -
CASSQEAGTEAFF TGTGCCAGCAGCCAAGAAGCGGGGACTGAAGCTTTCTTT TRBJ1-1 - TRBV3-1 -
CASSLAGMGYTF TGCGCCAGCAGCTTGGCAGGGATGGGCTACACCTTC TRBJ1-2 - TRBV5-1 -
CAISDGRYTEAFF TGTGCCATCAGTGATGGGCGTTACACTGAAGCTTTCTTT TRBJ1-1 - TRBV10-3 -
CASSDSSVSDTQYF TGTGCCAGCAGTGACTCCAGCGTTTCGGATACGCAGTATTTT TRBJ2-3 - TRBV6-4 -
CASSQPWDLSSYEQYF TGTGCCAGCAGCCAACCTTGGGACCTAAGCTCCTACGAGCAGTACTTC TRBJ2-7 few TRBV4-2 -
CSARDFPRTGGESPQHF TGCAGTGCTAGAGATTTCCCCCGTACAGGGGGCGAGAGCCCCCAGCATTTT TRBJ1-5 - TRBV20-1 TRBD1
CASSYRQGAEDYGYTF TGTGCCAGCAGTTACCGACAGGGGGCAGAGGACTATGGCTACACCTTC TRBJ1-2 - TRBV6-5 TRBD1
CASSAPGRSTGELFF TGTGCCAGTAGTGCCCCGGGGAGATCGACCGGGGAGCTGTTTTTT TRBJ2-2 - TRBV19 -
CAWGQGVYEQYF TGTGCCTGGGGACAGGGGGTATACGAGCAGTACTTC TRBJ2-7 - TRBV30 TRBD1